The 19 T cell receptor beta chains in this list originate from one sample, sequenced in a study of T-cell reconstitution after alpha-beta-depleted transplantation in children. Library preparation (for TCRbeta) was performed with unique molecular identifiers. TCRdb fed the PCR reads into MiXCR, producing one record per CDR3 protein. The sample gives 100,000 or so distinct CDR3 sequences, roughly a sixth of which show up once; around 20% is in the top ten. Sequenced here: PBMCs, mostly from graft donor cells, sampled 180 days after TCRalphabeta/CD19-depleted stem cell transplant. The receptors were gathered from a male patient aged 2 to 9 who had a stem cell transplant for acute lymphoblastic leukemia, so the T cells may come from the graft donor.

This clonotype was found a few times. The gene calls are TRBV7-9 and TRBJ1-1; TRBD1 is a possible D gene (6 bases). The CDR3 runs to 13 residues. CDR1 is SEHNR, CDR2 FQNEAQ, per germline (reference sequence). V was shortened by 1 base and J by 3 bases, with 6 bases between the two germline ends. The CDR3 here is CASSLGTDTEAFF. CDR3 DNA sequence: TGTGCCAGCAGCTTAGGGACAGACACTGAAGCTTTCTTT. The whole variable domain, filled in from reference TRBV7-9 and TRBJ1-1, reads DTGVSQNPRHKITKRGQNVTFRCDPISEHNRLYWYRQTLGQGPEFLTYFQNEAQLEKSRLLSDRFSAERPKGSFSTLEIQRTEQGDSAMYLCASSLGTDTEAFFGQGTRLTVV.

This clonotype was detected a few times. The rearrangement joins TRBV6-2 or TRBV6-3 to TRBJ2-7; 10 bases line up with TRBD1. Germline lookup yields CDR1 MNHEY and CDR2 SVGEGT. With 6 bases clipped from V and 7 bases from J, the junction kept 9 bases outside the gene matches. The CDR3 has 14 amino acids. CDR3 DNA: TGTGCCAGCAGCTCAGACAGGGGGCAACGAGAGCAGTACTTC. Translated: CASSSDRGQREQYF.

This clonotype showed up just a few times. This rearrangement joins TRBV9 to TRBJ2-1; 9 bases are shared with TRBD2. From germline, CDR1 is SGDLS and CDR2 YYNGEE. V gave up 4 bases and J gave up 4 bases; unmatched junction bases: 6. This CDR3 is built from 15 residues. The CDR3 DNA sequence: TGTGCCAGCAGCAGGGGGACTAGCCGATACAATGAGCAGTTCTTC. This gives the protein CASSRGTSRYNEQFF. The entire variable domain, with the rest obtained from reference TRBV9 and TRBJ2-1, is as follows: DSGVTQTPKHLITATGQRVTLRCSPRSGDLSVYWYQQSLDQGLQFLIQYYNGEERAKGNILERFSAQQFPDLHSELNLSSLELGDSALYFCASSRGTSRYNEQFFGPGTRLTVL.

The CDR3 region is CASSPQRDNEQFF. The CDR3, as DNA: TGTGCCAGCAGCCCACAACGAGACAATGAGCAGTTCTTC. This sequence joins TRBV7-8 and TRBJ2-1; D gene ambiguous. The CDR3 spans 13 residues. Germline CDR1 and CDR2: SGHVS and FQNEAQ. V was trimmed by 5 bases and J by 5 bases, leaving 10 bases between them. Based on the CDR3 plus reference TRBV7-8 and TRBJ2-1, the full variable domain is GAGVSQSPRYKVAKRGQDVALRCDPISGHVSLFWYQQALGQGPEFLTYFQNEAQLDKSGLPSDRFFAERPEGSVSTLKIQRTQQEDSAVYLCASSPQRDNEQFFGPGTRLTVL.

The J gene is TRBJ2-3, the V gene TRBV7-2; TRBD1 is a possible D gene (5 bases). Trimming took 5 bases from V and 2 from J, leaving 17 bases between them. Germline loops: CDR1 SGHTA, CDR2 FQGNSA. The CDR3 loop spans 16 amino acids. The CDR3 DNA reads TGTGCCAGCAGCCCCTCCAGGGCCCTTACCACAGATACGCAGTATTTT. It translates to CASSPSRALTTDTQYF.

This clonotype was seen a handful of times. The chain combines TRBV9 with TRBJ2-5; no clear D gene. The CDR3 has 14 amino acids. Germline assignment: CDR1 SGDLS and CDR2 YYNGEE. Trimming took off 0 bases at V and 5 bases at J, with 11 bases between the two ends. CDR3 DNA: TGTGCCAGCAGCGTAGGAATAGCTGAGGAGACCCAGTACTTC. Translated, it gives CASSVGIAEETQYF.

The chain joins TRBV7-2 to TRBJ2-2, with 9 bases matching TRBD1. V dropped 8 bases and J dropped 6; count of bases not matched to a gene: 7. The CDR3 runs to 14 residues. The V gene's germline CDR1 is SGHTA and CDR2 FQGNSA. CDR3 in amino acids: CASAGTGSPGELFF. CDR3 coding DNA: TGTGCCAGCGCCGGGACAGGGTCCCCCGGGGAGCTGTTTTTT.

V and J are TRBV18 and TRBJ2-2; D possibly corresponds to TRBD2 (6 bases). The CDR3 loop spans 19 amino acids. The germline gives CDR1 KGHSH, CDR2 LQKENI. Trimming removed 1 base from V and 4 bases from J, with 22 bases in between. The CDR3 DNA reads TGTGCCAGCTCACCACAATCGCTCTTATTCGGAGGGGTCACCGGGGAGCTGTTTTTT. Residues: CASSPQSLLFGGVTGELFF.

The rearrangement joins TRBV20-1 to TRBJ2-5, with TRBD2 identical over 12 bases. The V and J ends lost 2 bases and 5 bases, in that order; junction bases with no gene match: 12. The length of the CDR3 is 17 residues. Germline lookup yields CDR1 DFQATT and CDR2 SNEGSKA (reference sequence). The CDR3 DNA is TGCAGTGCTAGAACCCTAGCGGGGGGGCCAATTGGGGAGACCCAGTACTTC. Amino acids: CSARTLAGGPIGETQYF.

This clonotype was seen only a few times. The V call is TRBV20-1, the J call TRBJ2-3; 13 nucleotides agree with TRBD2. Germline-derived CDR1 and CDR2 are DFQATT and SNEGSKA (reference sequence). V lost 5 bases and J lost 1; bases outside the gene matches: 3. CDR3 length: 15 amino acids. CDR3: CSASGLAGGTDTQYF. CDR3 nucleotides: TGCAGTGCTTCCGGACTAGCGGGAGGCACAGATACGCAGTATTTT.

This clonotype was found a few times. DNA for the CDR3: TGCAGTGCTAGATCCAGCGGGGGTTCTGCAGATACGCAGTATTTT. This translates into CSARSSGGSADTQYF. The chain recombines TRBV20-1 with TRBJ2-3; 8 bases are shared with TRBD2. Trimming took 2 bases from V and 4 from J; bases not matched to a gene: 8. CDR1 and CDR2 (germline): DFQATT, SNEGSKA (reference sequence). The CDR3 covers 15 residues.

This clonotype came up a few times. The genes are TRBV6-5 and TRBJ2-3; D gene uncertain. The CDR3 consists of 13 residues. CDR1 and CDR2 from the germline V gene are MNHEY and SVGAGI. The V end was cut by 1 base, the J end by 4 bases, with 6 bases between. The CDR3 sequence: CASSYWLADTQYF. The CDR3, as DNA: TGTGCCAGCAGTTACTGGCTAGCAGATACGCAGTATTTT.

This clonotype has only one observation. The V and J genes are TRBV7-9 and TRBJ2-5, with D uncertain. The CDR3 runs to 13 residues. Germline V gene data show CDR1 as SEHNR and CDR2 as FQNEAQ (reference sequence). V lost 3 bases to trimming and J lost 5 bases, with 10 bases between them. CDR3 bases: TGTGCCAGCAGCTTCCCAGGTCGGGAGACCCAGTACTTC. Translation gives CASSFPGRETQYF.

This clonotype was seen only a few times. The chain has TRBV7-8 and TRBJ2-2, with 8 positions matching TRBD1. CDR3 length: 16 residues. Germline V CDR1 and CDR2: SGHVS, FQNEAQ. The J segment lost 3 bases and the V segment lost 5 bases, leaving 8 bases of the junction unmatched. The CDR3 reads CASSPVDRVDTGELFF. As DNA, the CDR3 is TGTGCCAGCAGCCCGGTGGACAGGGTAGACACCGGGGAGCTGTTTTTT.

A few counts support this clonotype. The gene calls are TRBV15 and TRBJ2-3; weak D call: TRBD2 (6 bases). The ends were cut back, 1 base at V and 2 bases at J, with 7 bases in the middle. Germline CDR1 LNHNV, CDR2 YYDKDF (reference sequence). The CDR3 contains 14 residues. The DNA of the CDR3 is TGTGCCACCAGCAGAGGGGAGGCCACAGATACGCAGTATTTT. Amino acid sequence: CATSRGEATDTQYF.

With respect to this clonotype: The junction shows a germline mismatch at one end, possibly a read error. The chain links TRBV2 to TRBJ1-4; D call uncertain. This CDR3 region has 12 residues. Germline CDR1 SNHLY, CDR2 FYNNEI. CDR3 coding DNA: TGTGCCTGCAGTGGGGTGAATGAAAAACTGTTTTTT. This encodes CACSGVNEKLFF.

This clonotype was recorded many times. This chain uses TRBV20-1 with TRBJ1-2; D is undetermined. The germline V and J ends were trimmed by 5 bases and 8 bases, with 6 bases remaining between them. CDR3 length: 9 amino acids. Germline CDR1 and CDR2: DFQATT and SNEGSKA (reference sequence). CDR3 sequence reads: CSAGRGYTF. CDR3 bases: TGCAGTGCTGGCCGAGGCTACACCTTC.

V and J are TRBV10-3 and TRBJ1-6; 7 positions agree with TRBD1. V was clipped by 7 bases and J by 15 bases; unmatched bases: 15. The V gene's germline CDR1 is ENHRY and CDR2 SYGVKD. This CDR3 spans 14 amino acids. The CDR3 DNA reads TGTGCCATCACCCCGACAGGGTCCCCCCAGTACCTCCACTTT. It yields the protein CAITPTGSPQYLHF.

This clonotype was seen only a few times. The chain employs TRBV6-2 or TRBV6-3 and TRBJ1-1; maybe TRBD1 (6 bases). Trimming stripped 6 bases from V and 7 bases from J, with 12 bases between. Germline values: CDR1 MNHEY, CDR2 SVGEGT. This CDR3 has 12 residues. CDR3 DNA: TGTGCCAGCAGCCAAGGGGGGAATGAAGCTTTCTTT. It translates to CASSQGGNEAFF.